This is a list of T cell receptor beta chains from one sample in a study of cytomegalovirus exposure and HLA in healthy donors. TCRdb's table, derived via immunoSEQ multiplex PCR, lists solely in-frame clones and lacks some. Altogether about 120,000 clones are present, 60% to 85% being singletons, with the ten largest covering roughly 4.5%. The sequencing input was PBMCs. The receptors here all came from a man aged 45-65 years in good health and CMV-seropositive. Each CDR3 is given with its conserved first and last residue. Fields, in order: J gene, V gene, clone size, D gene, CDR3 DNA, CDR3 protein. D genes are given only for firm matches. Clone size appears in some rows only: once, few, many, or a class for an expanded clone.

>TRBJ2-7|TRBV28|once|TRBD1
TGTGCCAGCAGTTTATCAGGGGGCCCCAACGAGCAGTACTTC
CASSLSGGPNEQYF
>TRBJ1-2|TRBV7-9|.|.
TGTGCCAGCAGCTTAAGCGGCCGGAACTATGGCTACACCTTC
CASSLSGRNYGYTF
>TRBJ1-6|TRBV5-1|.|.
TGCGCCAGCAGCTGGTTCCCGGGACTGACAAATTCACCCCTCCACTTT
CASSWFPGLTNSPLHF
>TRBJ1-2|TRBV5-4|.|TRBD1
TGTGCCAGCAGCCGGGACAGTCAGGCTGGCTACACCTTC
CASSRDSQAGYTF
>TRBJ2-7|TRBV19|.|TRBD1
TGTGCCAGTAGACAGGACAGGGGATCCTCCTACGAGCAGTACTTC
CASRQDRGSSYEQYF
>TRBJ1-3|TRBV30|.|.
TGTGCCTGGAGTTGGGGTCCGAGGGGGAGAACCAACCCTGGAAACACCATATATTTT
CAWSWGPRGRTNPGNTIYF
>TRBJ1-1|TRBV6-5|.|.
TGTGCCAGCAGTCCGGGAGGGTGGAACACTGAAGCTTTCTTT
CASSPGGWNTEAFF
>TRBJ2-1|TRBV6-1|.|TRBD1
TGTGCCAGCAGGGGGACAGGGCTTCAGGGTGAGCAGTTCTTC
CASRGTGLQGEQFF
>TRBJ2-2|TRBV27|.|TRBD1
TGTGCCAGCATAGGGGGCGATAACACCGGGGAGCTGTTTTTT
CASIGGDNTGELFF
>TRBJ1-4|TRBV15|.|.
TGTGCCACCAGCAACCCTCAGGGAATCGATGAAAAACTGTTTTTT
CATSNPQGIDEKLFF
>TRBJ2-3|TRBV19|few|.
TGTGCCAGTAGTTCGGGACTTTACACAGATACGCAGTATTTT
CASSSGLYTDTQYF
>TRBJ2-1|TRBV7-3|.|TRBD2
TGTGCCAGCAGCTTAAGGCCCGGGACTAGCCCGCCCGAGCAGTTCTTC
CASSLRPGTSPPEQFF
>TRBJ1-1|TRBV7-9|.|TRBD1
TGTGCCAGCAGCTTTTCAGGGGGGATAACTGAAGCTTTCTTT
CASSFSGGITEAFF
>TRBJ2-3|TRBV2|.|.
TGTGCCAGCAGCCAGGGCCGGGATACGCAGTATTTT
CASSQGRDTQYF
>TRBJ2-5|TRBV5-1|.|TRBD1
TGCGCCAGCAGATCTATACCGGGACAGGGGGTGGAAGAGCAGTACTTC
CASRSIPGQGVEEQYF
>TRBJ1-1|TRBV30|.|.
TGTGCCTGGAGTGTACACGACAGGCGCACTGAAGCTTTCTTT
CAWSVHDRRTEAFF
>TRBJ1-2|TRBV5-5|.|.
TGTGCCAGCAGCCGGGGGGACGCCTATGGCTACACCTTC
CASSRGDAYGYTF
>TRBJ1-6|TRBV7-9|.|.
TGTGCCAGCAGCGCTACCGGGAATAATTCACCCCTCCACTTT
CASSATGNNSPLHF
>TRBJ2-1|TRBV5-6|.|.
TGTGCCAGCAGCATACCGGGAGCCAATGAGCAGTTCTTC
CASSIPGANEQFF
>TRBJ2-7|TRBV6-5|.|TRBD1
TGTGCCAGCAGGGGGACAGGGGTAAGAGACGAGCAGTACTTC
CASRGTGVRDEQYF
>TRBJ2-3|TRBV4-2|.|TRBD2
TGTGCCAGCAGCCAAGACCCGGGGGGGCGTGATACGCAGTATTTT
CASSQDPGGRDTQYF
>TRBJ2-1|TRBV2|once|TRBD2
TGTGCCAGCAGAGAAGGGGGACTAGCGGGGAATGAGCAGTTCTTC
CASREGGLAGNEQFF
>TRBJ2-1|TRBV5-4|.|TRBD2
TGTGCCAGCAGCGACCCAACGGGGGGGCCGTACAATGAGCAGTTCTTC
CASSDPTGGPYNEQFF
>TRBJ2-7|TRBV4-3|.|TRBD2
TGCGCCAGCAGCCAAGGGACTAGCGGGATTTATGAGCAGTACTTC
CASSQGTSGIYEQYF
>TRBJ1-5|TRBV5-1|.|.
TGCGCCAGCAGCTTGGACGGGGGACTCAGCAATCAGCCCCAGCATTTT
CASSLDGGLSNQPQHF
>TRBJ1-3|TRBV6-5|.|.
TGTGCCAGCAGTAACAAAAACACCATATATTTT
CASSNKNTIYF